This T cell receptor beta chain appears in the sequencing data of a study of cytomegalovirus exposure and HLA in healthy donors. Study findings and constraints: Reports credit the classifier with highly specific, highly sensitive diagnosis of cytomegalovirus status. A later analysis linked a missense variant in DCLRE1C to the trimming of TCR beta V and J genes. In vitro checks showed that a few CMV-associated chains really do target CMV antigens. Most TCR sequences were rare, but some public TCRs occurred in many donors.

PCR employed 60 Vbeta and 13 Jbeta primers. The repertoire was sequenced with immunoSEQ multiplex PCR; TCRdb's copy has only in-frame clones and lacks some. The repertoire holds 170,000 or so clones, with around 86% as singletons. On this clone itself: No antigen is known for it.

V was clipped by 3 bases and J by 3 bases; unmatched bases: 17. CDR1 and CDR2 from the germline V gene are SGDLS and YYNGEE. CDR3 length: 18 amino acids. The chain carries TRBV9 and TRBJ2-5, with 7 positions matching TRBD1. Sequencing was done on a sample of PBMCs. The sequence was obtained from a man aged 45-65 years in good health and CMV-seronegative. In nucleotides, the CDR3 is TGTGCCAGCAGCGCCGACCCTCTGAGGGACAGAGAAAAAGAGACCCAGTACTTC. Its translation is CASSADPLRDREKETQYF.